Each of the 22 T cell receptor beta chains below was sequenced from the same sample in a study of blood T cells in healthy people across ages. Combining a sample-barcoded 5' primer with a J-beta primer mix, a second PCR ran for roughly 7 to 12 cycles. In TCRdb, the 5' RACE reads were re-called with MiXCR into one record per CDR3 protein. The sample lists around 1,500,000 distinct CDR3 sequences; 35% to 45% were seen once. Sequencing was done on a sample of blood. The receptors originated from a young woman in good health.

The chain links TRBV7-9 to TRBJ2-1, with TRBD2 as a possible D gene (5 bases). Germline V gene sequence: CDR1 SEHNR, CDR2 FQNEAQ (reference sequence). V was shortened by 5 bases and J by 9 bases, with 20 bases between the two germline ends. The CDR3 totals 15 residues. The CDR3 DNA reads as TGTGCCAGCAGCCCCCTGGGCCCGACTAAGGTTGAGCAGTTCTTC. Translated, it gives CASSPLGPTKVEQFF.

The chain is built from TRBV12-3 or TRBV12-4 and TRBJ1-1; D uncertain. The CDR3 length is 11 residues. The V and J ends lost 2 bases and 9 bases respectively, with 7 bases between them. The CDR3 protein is CASSLSGKAFF. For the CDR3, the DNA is TGTGCCAGCAGTTTATCCGGGAAAGCTTTCTTT.

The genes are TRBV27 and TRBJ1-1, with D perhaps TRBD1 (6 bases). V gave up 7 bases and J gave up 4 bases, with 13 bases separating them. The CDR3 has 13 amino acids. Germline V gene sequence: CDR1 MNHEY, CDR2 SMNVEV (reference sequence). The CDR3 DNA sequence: TGTGCCAGCACCGCGGGGGCGGGCACTGAAGCTTTCTTT. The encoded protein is CASTAGAGTEAFF.

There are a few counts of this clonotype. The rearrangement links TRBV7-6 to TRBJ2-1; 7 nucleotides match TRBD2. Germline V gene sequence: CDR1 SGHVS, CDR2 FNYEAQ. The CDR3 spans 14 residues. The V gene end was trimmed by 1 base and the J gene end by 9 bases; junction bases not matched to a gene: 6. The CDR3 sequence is CASSLVGGVGEQFF. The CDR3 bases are TGTGCCAGCAGCTTAGTGGGAGGGGTGGGTGAGCAGTTCTTC.

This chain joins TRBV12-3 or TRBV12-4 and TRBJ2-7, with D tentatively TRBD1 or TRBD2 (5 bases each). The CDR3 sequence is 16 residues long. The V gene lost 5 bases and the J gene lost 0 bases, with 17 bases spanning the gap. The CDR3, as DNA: TGTGCCAGCAGTGGTTCCGGGACCGAGAGCTCCTACGAGCAGTACTTC. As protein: CASSGSGTESSYEQYF.

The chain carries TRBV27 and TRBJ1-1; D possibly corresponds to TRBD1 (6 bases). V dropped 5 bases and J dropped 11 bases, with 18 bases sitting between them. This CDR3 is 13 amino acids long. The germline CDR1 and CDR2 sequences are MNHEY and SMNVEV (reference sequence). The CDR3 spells CASSTLGGREAFF. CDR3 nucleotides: TGTGCCAGCAGTACTCTGGGGGGGCGTGAGGCTTTCTTT.

The CDR3 DNA sequence: TGTGCCAGCACCCCGAACCAACAGGGAATGTGGGAGACCCAGTACTTC. Translated: CASTPNQQGMWETQYF. This rearrangement joins TRBV6-5 to TRBJ2-7; a possible D gene is TRBD1 (6 bases). The J call is in doubt because the DNA end fits TRBJ2-5 better. Germline CDR1 and CDR2: MNHEY and SVGAGI. The CDR3 contains 16 residues.

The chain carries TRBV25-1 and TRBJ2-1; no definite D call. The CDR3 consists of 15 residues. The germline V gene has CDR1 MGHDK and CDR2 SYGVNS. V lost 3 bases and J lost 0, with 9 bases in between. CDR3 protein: CASSDQLYSYNEQFF. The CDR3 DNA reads TGTGCCAGCAGTGATCAGCTTTACTCCTACAATGAGCAGTTCTTC.

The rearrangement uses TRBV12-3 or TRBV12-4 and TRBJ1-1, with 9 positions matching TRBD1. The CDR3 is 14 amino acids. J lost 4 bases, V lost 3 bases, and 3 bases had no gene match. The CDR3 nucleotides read TGTGCCAGCAGTTTGTACAGGGGGCCCACTGAAGCTTTCTTT. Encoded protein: CASSLYRGPTEAFF.

This CDR3 is CASSHVIRGNGYTF. CDR3 DNA: TGCGCCAGCAGCCACGTCATTCGTGGGAACGGCTACACCTTC. This chain links TRBV5-1 with TRBJ1-2; D gene ambiguous. V was pared by 4 bases and J by 8 bases, with 18 bases between. The length of the CDR3 is 14 residues. Germline CDR1 is SGHRS and CDR2 is YFSETQ.

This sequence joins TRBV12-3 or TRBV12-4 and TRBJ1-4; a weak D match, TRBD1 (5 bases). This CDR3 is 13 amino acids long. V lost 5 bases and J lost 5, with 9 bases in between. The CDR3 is CASSKQENEKLFF. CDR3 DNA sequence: TGTGCCAGCAGTAAACAGGAGAATGAAAAACTGTTTTTT.

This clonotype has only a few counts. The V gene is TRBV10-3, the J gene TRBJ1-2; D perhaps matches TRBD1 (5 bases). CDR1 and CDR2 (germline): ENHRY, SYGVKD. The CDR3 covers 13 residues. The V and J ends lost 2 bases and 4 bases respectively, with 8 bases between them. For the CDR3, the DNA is TGTGCCATCAGTGAGCACAGGTTCTATGGCTACACCTTC. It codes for CAISEHRFYGYTF.

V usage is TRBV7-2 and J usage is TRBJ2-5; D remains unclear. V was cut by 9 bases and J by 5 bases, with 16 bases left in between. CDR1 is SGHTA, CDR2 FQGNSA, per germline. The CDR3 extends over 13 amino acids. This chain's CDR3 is CASSSAYWETQYF. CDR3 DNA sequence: TGTGCCAGTTCCTCCGCTTACTGGGAGACCCAGTACTTC.

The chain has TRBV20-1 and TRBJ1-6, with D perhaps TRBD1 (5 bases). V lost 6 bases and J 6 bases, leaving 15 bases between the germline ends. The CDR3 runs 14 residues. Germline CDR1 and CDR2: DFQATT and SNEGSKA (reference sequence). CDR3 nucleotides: TGCAGTGCAAAATTGGGGCAGCTTAATTCACCCCTCCACTTT. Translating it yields CSAKLGQLNSPLHF.

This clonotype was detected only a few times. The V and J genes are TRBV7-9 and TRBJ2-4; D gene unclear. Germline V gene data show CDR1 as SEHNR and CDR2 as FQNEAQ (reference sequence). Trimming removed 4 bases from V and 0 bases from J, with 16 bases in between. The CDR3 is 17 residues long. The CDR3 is CASSYGPQDLAKNIQYF. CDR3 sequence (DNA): TGTGCCAGCAGCTACGGGCCGCAAGACCTAGCCAAAAACATTCAGTACTTC.

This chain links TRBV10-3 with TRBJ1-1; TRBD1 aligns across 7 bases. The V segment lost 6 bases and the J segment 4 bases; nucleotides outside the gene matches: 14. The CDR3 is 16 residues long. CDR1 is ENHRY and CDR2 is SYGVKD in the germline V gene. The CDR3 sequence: CAISKREGAGGTEAFF. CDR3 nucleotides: TGTGCCATCAGCAAGAGAGAGGGGGCGGGTGGCACTGAAGCTTTCTTT.

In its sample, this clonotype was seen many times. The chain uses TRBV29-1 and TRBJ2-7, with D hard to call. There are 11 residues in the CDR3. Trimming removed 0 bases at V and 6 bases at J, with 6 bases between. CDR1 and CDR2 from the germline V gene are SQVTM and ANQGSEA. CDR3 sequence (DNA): TGCAGCGTTGAAGAAGGATCCGAGCAGTACTTC. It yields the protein CSVEEGSEQYF.

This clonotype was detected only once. The CDR3 sequence: CASRTGLAGNNEQFF. The CDR3, as DNA: TGTGCCAGCAGGACCGGACTAGCGGGGAACAATGAGCAGTTCTTC. The chain has TRBV6-5 and TRBJ2-1; TRBD2 matches 12 bases. The CDR3 is 15 residues long. V gave up 6 bases and J gave up 5 bases; unmatched junction bases: 5. Germline V lookup: CDR1 MNHEY, CDR2 SVGAGI.

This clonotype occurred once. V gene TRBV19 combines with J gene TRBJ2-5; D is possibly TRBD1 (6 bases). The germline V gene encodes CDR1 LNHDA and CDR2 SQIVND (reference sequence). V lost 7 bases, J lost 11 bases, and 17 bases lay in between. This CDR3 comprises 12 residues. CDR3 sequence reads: CASITRDNEQYF. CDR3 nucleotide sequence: TGTGCCAGTATTACGAGGGACAATGAGCAGTACTTC.

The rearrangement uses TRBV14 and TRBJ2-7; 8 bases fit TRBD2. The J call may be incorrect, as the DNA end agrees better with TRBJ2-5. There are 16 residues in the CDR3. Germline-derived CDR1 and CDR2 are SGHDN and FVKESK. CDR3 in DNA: TGTGCCAGCAGCCAAGGGGTATCGTTAGCGGGGGAGACCCAGTACTTC. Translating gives CASSQGVSLAGETQYF.

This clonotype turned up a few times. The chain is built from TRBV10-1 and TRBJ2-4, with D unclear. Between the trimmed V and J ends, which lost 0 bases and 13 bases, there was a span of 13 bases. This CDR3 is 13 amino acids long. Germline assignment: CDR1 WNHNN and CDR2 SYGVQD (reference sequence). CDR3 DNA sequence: TGCGCCAGCAGTGAGTCGCCGACCGCTGAGCAGTACTTC. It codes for CASSESPTAEQYF.

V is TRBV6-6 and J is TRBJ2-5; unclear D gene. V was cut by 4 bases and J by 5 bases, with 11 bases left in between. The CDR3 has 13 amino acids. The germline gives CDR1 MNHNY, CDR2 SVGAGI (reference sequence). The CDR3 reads CASSWTERETQYF. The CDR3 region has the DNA TGTGCCAGCAGTTGGACGGAGCGTGAGACCCAGTACTTC.